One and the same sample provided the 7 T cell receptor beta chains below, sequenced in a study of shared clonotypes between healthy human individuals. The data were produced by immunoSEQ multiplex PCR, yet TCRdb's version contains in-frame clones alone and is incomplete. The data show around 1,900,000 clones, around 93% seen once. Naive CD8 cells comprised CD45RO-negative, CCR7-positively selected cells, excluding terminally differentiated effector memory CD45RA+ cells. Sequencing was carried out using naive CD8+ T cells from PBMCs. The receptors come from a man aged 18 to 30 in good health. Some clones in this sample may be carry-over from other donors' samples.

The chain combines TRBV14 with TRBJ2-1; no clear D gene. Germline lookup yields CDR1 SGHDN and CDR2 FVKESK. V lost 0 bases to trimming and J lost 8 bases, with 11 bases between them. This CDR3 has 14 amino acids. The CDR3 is CASSQDHPADEQFF. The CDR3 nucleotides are TGTGCCAGCAGCCAAGATCACCCCGCCGATGAGCAGTTCTTC.

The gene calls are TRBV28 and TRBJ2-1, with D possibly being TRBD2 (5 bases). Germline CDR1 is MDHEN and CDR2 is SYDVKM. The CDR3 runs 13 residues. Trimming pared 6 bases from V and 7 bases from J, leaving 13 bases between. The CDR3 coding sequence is TGTGCCAGCAGATTACAACCGGGAAATGAGCAGTTCTTC. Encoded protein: CASRLQPGNEQFF.

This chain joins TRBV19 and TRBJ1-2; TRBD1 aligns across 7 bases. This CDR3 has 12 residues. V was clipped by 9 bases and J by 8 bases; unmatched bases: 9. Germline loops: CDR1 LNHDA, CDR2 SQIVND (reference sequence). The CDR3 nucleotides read TGTGCCAGCACCGGGACAGATGGCGGCTACACCTTC. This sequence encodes CASTGTDGGYTF.

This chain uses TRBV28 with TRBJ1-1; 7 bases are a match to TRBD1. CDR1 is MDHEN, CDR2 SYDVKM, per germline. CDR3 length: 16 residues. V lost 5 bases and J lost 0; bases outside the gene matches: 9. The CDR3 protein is CASSQFRQGLNTEAFF. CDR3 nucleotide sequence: TGTGCCAGCAGTCAATTTAGACAGGGTCTGAACACTGAAGCTTTCTTT.

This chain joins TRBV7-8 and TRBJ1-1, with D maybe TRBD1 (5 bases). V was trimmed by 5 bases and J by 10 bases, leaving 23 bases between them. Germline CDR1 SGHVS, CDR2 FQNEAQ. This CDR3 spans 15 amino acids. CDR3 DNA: TGTGCCAGCAGCCCGACCCGTGCCGGGCCGGGGGGAGCTTTCTTT. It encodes CASSPTRAGPGGAFF.

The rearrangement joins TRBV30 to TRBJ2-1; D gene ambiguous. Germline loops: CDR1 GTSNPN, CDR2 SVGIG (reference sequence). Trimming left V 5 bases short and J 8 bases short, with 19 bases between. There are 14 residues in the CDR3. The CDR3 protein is CAWLRLPLFHEQFF. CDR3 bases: TGTGCCTGGCTCCGGCTCCCCCTCTTTCATGAGCAGTTCTTC.

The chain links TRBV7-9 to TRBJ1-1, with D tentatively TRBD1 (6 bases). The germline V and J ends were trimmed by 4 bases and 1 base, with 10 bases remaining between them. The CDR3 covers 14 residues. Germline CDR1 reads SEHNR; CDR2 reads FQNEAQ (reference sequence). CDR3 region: CASSSWTANTEAFF. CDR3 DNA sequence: TGTGCCAGCAGCTCCTGGACAGCGAACACTGAAGCTTTCTTT.